These T cell receptor beta chains were read from a single sample in a study of CD8 T cells in ankylosing spondylitis. TCRdb ran MiXCR on the 5' RACE reads and lists one entry per CDR3 protein. The table records hundreds of thousands of distinct CDR3 sequences, about 10% of them present only once. The specimen sequenced was blood, either unsorted or a sorted T cell fraction (not recorded which). The receptor set was obtained from a male donor with ankylosing spondylitis. The CDR3 runs from the conserved cysteine through the conserved F or W. Each record gives: V gene, D gene, clone size, J gene, CDR3 length, CDR3 protein, CDR3 DNA. A D gene is named only where the DNA matches it firmly. Only some rows state a clone size, as once, few, many or a class for expanded clones.

TRBV15	-	-	TRBJ2-1	13	CATSRGPADEQFF	TGTGCCACCAGCAGAGGTCCGGCCGATGAGCAGTTCTTC
TRBV7-2	-	few	TRBJ2-3	15	CASSSRRGIPDTQYF	TGTGCCAGCAGCTCTCGGAGAGGGATCCCAGATACGCAGTATTTT
TRBV7-9	-	-	TRBJ2-1	13	CASSPSRGDEQFF	TGTGCCAGCAGCCCGAGCAGGGGAGACGAGCAGTTCTTC
TRBV6-5	-	few	TRBJ1-1	14	CASSSTVGSTEAFF	TGTGCCAGCAGTTCCACGGTCGGGAGCACTGAAGCTTTCTTT
TRBV5-1	TRBD1	few	TRBJ2-2	15	CASSSDRANTGELFF	TGCGCCAGCAGCTCGGACAGGGCGAACACCGGGGAGCTGTTTTTT
TRBV6-6	-	few	TRBJ2-7	11	CASSSAFEQYF	TGTGCCAGCAGTTCAGCTTTCGAGCAGTACTTC
TRBV9	-	-	TRBJ2-5	15	CASSTGPQNQETQYF	TGTGCCAGCAGCACGGGACCGCAGAATCAAGAGACCCAGTACTTC
TRBV20-1	-	many	TRBJ1-1	13	CSARDGWNTEAFF	TGCAGTGCTAGGGACGGATGGAACACTGAAGCTTTCTTT
TRBV4-3	TRBD1	few	TRBJ1-6	16	CASSQKTGTANSPLHF	TGCGCCAGCAGCCAGAAGACCGGGACAGCTAATTCACCCCTCCACTTT
TRBV10-1	-	few	TRBJ2-7	14	CASSEGARTDEQYF	TGCGCCAGCAGTGAGGGCGCCAGAACCGACGAGCAGTACTTC
TRBV28	-	-	TRBJ2-6	15	CASMTRGLGANVLTF	TGTGCCAGCATGACCAGGGGACTTGGGGCCAACGTCCTGACTTTC
TRBV5-1	TRBD2	-	TRBJ2-3	17	CASSPGASGGYTDTQYF	TGCGCCAGCAGCCCTGGGGCTAGCGGGGGTTACACAGATACGCAGTATTTT
TRBV6-1	-	few	TRBJ2-3	18	CASTLKGWSVGNTDTQYF	TGTGCCAGCACCCTGAAAGGCTGGAGTGTAGGGAACACAGATACGCAGTATTTT
TRBV3-1	-	-	TRBJ2-2	13	CASSQEATGELFF	TGTGCCAGCAGCCAAGAAGCAACCGGGGAGCTGTTTTTT
TRBV29-1	TRBD1	many	TRBJ2-5	13	CSERDRGLETQYF	TGCAGCGAACGGGACAGGGGGCTAGAGACCCAGTACTTC
TRBV6-1	-	-	TRBJ2-3	15	CASRKLGAGTDTQYF	TGTGCCAGCAGAAAACTAGGGGCGGGCACAGATACGCAGTATTTT
TRBV28	-	few	TRBJ1-2	12	CASSLFTYGYTF	TGTGCCAGCAGTTTATTTACCTATGGCTACACCTTC
TRBV5-1	-	few	TRBJ1-5	15	CASSLAGNRNQPQHF	TGCGCCAGCAGCTTGGCAGGGAATCGCAATCAGCCCCAGCATTTT
TRBV24-1	-	-	TRBJ1-5	16	CATSDSSEWRNQPQHF	TGTGCCACCAGTGATTCCAGTGAATGGCGCAATCAGCCCCAGCATTTT
TRBV28	-	-	TRBJ1-3	15	CASSGDGGSGNTIYF	TGTGCCAGCAGTGGGGACGGGGGATCTGGAAACACCATATATTTT
TRBV28	-	-	TRBJ2-3	12	CASREGGDTQYF	TGTGCCAGCAGAGAGGGGGGGGATACGCAGTATTTT
TRBV6-1	-	few	TRBJ2-4	13	CASRTGRVGIQYF	TGTGCCAGCAGAACGGGACGGGTGGGCATTCAGTACTTC
TRBV18	TRBD1	few	TRBJ1-1	18	CASSPTRDREALNTEAFF	TGTGCCAGCTCACCGACACGGGACAGGGAGGCCTTGAACACTGAAGCTTTCTTT
TRBV6-2/TRBV6-3	-	-	TRBJ2-1	13	CASSREVIEEQFF	TGTGCCAGCAGTAGAGAGGTCATAGAGGAGCAGTTCTTC